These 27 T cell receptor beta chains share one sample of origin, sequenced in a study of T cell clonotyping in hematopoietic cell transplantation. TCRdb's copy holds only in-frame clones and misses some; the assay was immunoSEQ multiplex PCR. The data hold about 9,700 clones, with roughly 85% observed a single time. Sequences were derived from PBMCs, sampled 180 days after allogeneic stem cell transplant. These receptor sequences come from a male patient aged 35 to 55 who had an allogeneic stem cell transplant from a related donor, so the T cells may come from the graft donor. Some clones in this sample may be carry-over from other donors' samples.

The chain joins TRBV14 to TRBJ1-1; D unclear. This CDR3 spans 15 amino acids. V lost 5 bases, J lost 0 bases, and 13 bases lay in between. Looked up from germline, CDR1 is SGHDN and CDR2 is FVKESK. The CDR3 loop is CASSAGTALNTEAFF. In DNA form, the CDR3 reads TGTGCCAGCAGCGCGGGTACAGCTTTGAACACTGAAGCTTTCTTT. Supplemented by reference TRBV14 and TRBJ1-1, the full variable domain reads EAGVTQFPSHSVIEKGQTVTLRCDPISGHDNLYWYRRVMGKEIKFLLHFVKESKQDESGMPNNRFLAERTGGTYSTLKVQPAELEDSGVYFCASSAGTALNTEAFFGQGTRLTVV.

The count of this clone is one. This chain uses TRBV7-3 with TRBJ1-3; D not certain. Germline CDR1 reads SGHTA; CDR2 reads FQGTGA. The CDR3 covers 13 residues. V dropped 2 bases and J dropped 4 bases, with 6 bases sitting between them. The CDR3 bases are TGTGCCAGCAGCTTAGTTGGGGGAAACACCATATATTTT. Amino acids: CASSLVGGNTIYF.

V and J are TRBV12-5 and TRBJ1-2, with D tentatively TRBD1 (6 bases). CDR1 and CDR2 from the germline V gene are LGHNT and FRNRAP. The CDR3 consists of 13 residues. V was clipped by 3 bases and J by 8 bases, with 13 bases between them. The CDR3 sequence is CASGLTGAPGYTF. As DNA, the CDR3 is TGTGCTAGTGGTTTAACGGGGGCGCCCGGCTACACCTTC.

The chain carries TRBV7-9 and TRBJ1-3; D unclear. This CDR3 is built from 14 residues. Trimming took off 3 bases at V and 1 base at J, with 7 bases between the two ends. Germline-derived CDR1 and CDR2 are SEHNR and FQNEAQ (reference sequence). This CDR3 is CASSLELSGNTIYF. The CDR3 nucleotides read TGTGCCAGCAGCTTGGAGTTGTCTGGAAACACCATATATTTT.

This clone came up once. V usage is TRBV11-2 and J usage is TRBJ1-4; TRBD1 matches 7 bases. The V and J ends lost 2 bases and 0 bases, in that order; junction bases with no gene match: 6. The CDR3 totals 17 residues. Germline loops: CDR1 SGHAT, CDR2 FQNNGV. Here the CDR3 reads CASSLRDSVATNEKLFF. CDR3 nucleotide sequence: TGTGCCAGCAGCTTAAGGGACAGCGTTGCAACTAATGAAAAACTGTTTTTT.

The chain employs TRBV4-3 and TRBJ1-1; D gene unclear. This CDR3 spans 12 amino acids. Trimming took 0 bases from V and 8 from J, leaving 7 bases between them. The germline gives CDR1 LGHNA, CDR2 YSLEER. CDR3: CASSQEDGEAFF. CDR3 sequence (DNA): TGCGCCAGCAGCCAAGAAGACGGAGAAGCTTTCTTT.

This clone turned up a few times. The CDR3 coding sequence is TGTGCCAGCAGCCTATTACTAGCGGGGCCCTACGAGCAGTACTTC. Its protein product is CASSLLLAGPYEQYF. The chain employs TRBV14 and TRBJ2-7, with 10 positions matching TRBD2. Germline CDR1 SGHDN, CDR2 FVKESK. J gave up 2 bases and V 4 bases, and 5 bases lay outside the gene matches. The CDR3 has 15 amino acids.

In DNA form, the CDR3 reads TGTGCCAGCAGCTTAGCTGGGCCCTACACCGGGGAGCTGTTTTTT. It specifies CASSLAGPYTGELFF. The V gene is TRBV7-6, the J gene TRBJ2-2, with D hard to call. V was trimmed by 0 bases and J by 3 bases, leaving 8 bases between them. This CDR3 has 15 residues. Germline V lookup: CDR1 SGHVS, CDR2 FNYEAQ.

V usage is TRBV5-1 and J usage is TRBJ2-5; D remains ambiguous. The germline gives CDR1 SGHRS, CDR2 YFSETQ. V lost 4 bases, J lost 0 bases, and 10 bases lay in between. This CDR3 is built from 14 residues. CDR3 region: CASSAQSYQETQYF. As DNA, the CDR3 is TGCGCCAGCAGCGCGCAGTCGTACCAAGAGACCCAGTACTTC. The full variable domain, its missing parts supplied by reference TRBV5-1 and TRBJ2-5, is KAGVTQTPRYLIKTRGQQVTLSCSPISGHRSVSWYQQTPGQGLQFLFEYFSETQRNKGNFPGRFSGRQFSNSRSEMNVSTLELGDSALYLCASSAQSYQETQYFGPGTRLLVL.

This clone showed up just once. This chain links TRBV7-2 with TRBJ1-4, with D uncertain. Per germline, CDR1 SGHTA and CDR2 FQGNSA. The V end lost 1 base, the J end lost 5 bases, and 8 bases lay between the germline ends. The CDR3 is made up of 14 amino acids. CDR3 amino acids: CASSLGPRNEKLFF. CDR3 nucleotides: TGTGCCAGCAGCTTAGGTCCCAGGAATGAAAAACTGTTTTTT.

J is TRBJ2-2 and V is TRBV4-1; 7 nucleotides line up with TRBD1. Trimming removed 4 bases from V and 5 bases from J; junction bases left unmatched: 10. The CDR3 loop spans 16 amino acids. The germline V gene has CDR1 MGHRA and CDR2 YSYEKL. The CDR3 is CASSLAGTVSTGELFF. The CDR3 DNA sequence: TGCGCCAGCAGCCTCGCCGGGACAGTTTCTACCGGGGAGCTGTTTTTT.

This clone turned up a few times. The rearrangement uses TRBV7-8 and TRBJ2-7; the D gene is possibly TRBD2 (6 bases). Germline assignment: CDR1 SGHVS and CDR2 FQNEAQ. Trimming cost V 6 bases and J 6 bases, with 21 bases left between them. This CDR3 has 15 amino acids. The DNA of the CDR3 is TGTGCCAGCAGTTCAGGTTGGGGGGATGCGGTCGAGCAGTACTTC. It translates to CASSSGWGDAVEQYF.

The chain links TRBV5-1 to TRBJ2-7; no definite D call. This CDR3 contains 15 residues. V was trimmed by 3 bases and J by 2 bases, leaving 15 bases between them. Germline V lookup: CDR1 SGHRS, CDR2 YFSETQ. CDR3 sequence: CASSSPVGITYEQYF. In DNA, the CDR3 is TGCGCCAGCAGCTCCCCAGTGGGTATCACCTACGAGCAGTACTTC.

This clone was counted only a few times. Written as DNA, the CDR3 is TGTGCCAGCAGTTACCAGACAGGGAAATATGGCTACACCTTC. Encoded protein: CASSYQTGKYGYTF. The rearrangement uses TRBV6-5 and TRBJ1-2; 7 bases match TRBD1. J gave up 5 bases and V 2 bases, and 5 bases lay outside the gene matches. CDR1 and CDR2 from the germline V gene are MNHEY and SVGAGI. This CDR3 comprises 14 residues.

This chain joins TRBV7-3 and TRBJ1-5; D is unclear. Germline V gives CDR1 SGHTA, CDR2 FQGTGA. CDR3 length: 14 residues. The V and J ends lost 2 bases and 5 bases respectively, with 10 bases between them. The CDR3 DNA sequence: TGTGCCAGCAGCTTAGACCGGGGATATCAGCCCCAGCATTTT. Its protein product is CASSLDRGYQPQHF.

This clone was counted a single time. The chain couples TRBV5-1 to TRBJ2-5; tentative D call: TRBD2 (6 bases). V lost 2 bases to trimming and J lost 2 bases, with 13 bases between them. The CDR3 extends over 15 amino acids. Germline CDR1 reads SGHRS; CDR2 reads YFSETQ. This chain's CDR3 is CASSLEGRIQETQYF. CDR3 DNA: TGCGCCAGCAGCTTAGAAGGGAGGATACAAGAGACCCAGTACTTC. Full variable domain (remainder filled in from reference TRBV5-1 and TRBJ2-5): KAGVTQTPRYLIKTRGQQVTLSCSPISGHRSVSWYQQTPGQGLQFLFEYFSETQRNKGNFPGRFSGRQFSNSRSEMNVSTLELGDSALYLCASSLEGRIQETQYFGPGTRLLVL.

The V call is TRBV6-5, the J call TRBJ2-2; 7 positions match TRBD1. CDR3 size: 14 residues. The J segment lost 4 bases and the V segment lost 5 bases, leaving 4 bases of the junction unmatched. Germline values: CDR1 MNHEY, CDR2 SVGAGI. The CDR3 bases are TGTGCCAGCAGTCGTGGACAGGCCACCGGGGAGCTGTTTTTT. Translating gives CASSRGQATGELFF.

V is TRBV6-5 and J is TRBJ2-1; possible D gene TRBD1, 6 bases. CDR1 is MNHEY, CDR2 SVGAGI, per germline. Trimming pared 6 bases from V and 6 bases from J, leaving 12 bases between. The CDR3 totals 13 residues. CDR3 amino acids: CASRQGFLNEQFF. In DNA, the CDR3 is TGTGCCAGCAGACAGGGTTTCCTCAATGAGCAGTTCTTC.

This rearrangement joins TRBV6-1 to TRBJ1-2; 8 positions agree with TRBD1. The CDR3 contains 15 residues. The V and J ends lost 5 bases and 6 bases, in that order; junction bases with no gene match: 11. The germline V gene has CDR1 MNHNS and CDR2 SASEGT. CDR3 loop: CASSSGGAGMDGYTF. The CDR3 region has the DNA TGTGCCAGCAGTTCAGGGGGCGCAGGAATGGATGGCTACACCTTC.

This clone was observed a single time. The CDR3 DNA reads TGTGCCAGCAGGAAGAGGGAGTACACTGAAGCTTTCTTT. This translates into CASRKREYTEAFF. This chain uses TRBV11-2 with TRBJ1-1; the D is unclear. Germline CDR1 is SGHAT and CDR2 is FQNNGV. V lost 6 bases and J lost 3, with 11 bases in between. The CDR3 covers 13 residues.

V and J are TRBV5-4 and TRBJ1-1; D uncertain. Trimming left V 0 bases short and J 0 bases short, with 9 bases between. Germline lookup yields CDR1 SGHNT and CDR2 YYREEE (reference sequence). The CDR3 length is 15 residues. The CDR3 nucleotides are TGTGCCAGCAGCTTGGTGGATCAAATGAACACTGAAGCTTTCTTT. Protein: CASSLVDQMNTEAFF.

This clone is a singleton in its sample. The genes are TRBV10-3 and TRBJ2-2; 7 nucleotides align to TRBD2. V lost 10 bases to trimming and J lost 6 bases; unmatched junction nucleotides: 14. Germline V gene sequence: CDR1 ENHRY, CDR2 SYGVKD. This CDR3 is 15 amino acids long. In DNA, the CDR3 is TGTGCCACCGAGGGAGGGTCTAGGGGTGCCGGGGAGCTGTTTTTT. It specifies CATEGGSRGAGELFF.

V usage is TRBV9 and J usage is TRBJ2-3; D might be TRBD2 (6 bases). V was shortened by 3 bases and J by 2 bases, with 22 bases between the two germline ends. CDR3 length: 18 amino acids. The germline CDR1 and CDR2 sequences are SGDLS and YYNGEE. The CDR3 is CASSARIGTLFPTDTQYF. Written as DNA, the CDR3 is TGTGCCAGCAGCGCCCGCATAGGGACTCTTTTCCCCACAGATACGCAGTATTTT.

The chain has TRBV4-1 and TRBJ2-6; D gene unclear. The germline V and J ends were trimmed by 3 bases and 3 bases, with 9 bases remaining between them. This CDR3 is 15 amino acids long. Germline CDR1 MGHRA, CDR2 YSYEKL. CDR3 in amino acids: CASSHPPRGANVLTF. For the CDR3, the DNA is TGCGCCAGCAGCCACCCCCCGCGTGGGGCCAACGTCCTGACTTTC.

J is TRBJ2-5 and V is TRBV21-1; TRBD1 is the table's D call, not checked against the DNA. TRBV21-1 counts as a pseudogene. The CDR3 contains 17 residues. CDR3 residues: CASSKGRDRGLQETQYF. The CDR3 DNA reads TGTGCCAGCAGCAAAGGCCGAGACAGGGGCCTACAAGAGACCCAGTACTTC.

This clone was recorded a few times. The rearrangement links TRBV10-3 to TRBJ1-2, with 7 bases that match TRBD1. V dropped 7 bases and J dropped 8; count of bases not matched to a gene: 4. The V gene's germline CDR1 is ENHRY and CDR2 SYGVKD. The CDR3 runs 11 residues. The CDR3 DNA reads TGTGCCATCAAGGGGGCTCAGGGCTACACCTTC. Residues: CAIKGAQGYTF.

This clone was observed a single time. For the CDR3, the DNA is TGCGCCAGCAGATCAGGACAGGGTAATTCACCCCTCCACTTT. It encodes CASRSGQGNSPLHF. V gene TRBV4-3 combines with J gene TRBJ1-6, with TRBD1 identical over 8 bases. Germline values: CDR1 LGHNA, CDR2 YSLEER. The CDR3 consists of 14 residues. The junction had 4 bases not matched to a gene; V was cut back by 6 bases and J by 6 bases.